Given below is one TCR beta chain in context. Its specificity is not known. The sample belongs to a study of CD8+ T cells in alopecia areata. Across the study: The tofacitinib course ran for 6 to 18 months and was followed by 6 months off drug. Study-level points and caveats: Besides other cells, scalp samples also yield sequences of resident alphabeta T cells from normal skin. For patients receiving tofacitinib, scalp clonality and expanded CD8+ clones among the top 100 significantly decreased. In scalp and blood during tofacitinib, many expanded lesional clones persisted.

Extraction and reverse transcription of RNA yielded cDNA as the sequencing template. Sequenced by immunoSEQ multiplex PCR; TCRdb stores in-frame clones only, minus some. The sample contains approximately 7,400 clones, 64% of which appear only once. Treatment given: oral pan-JAK inhibitor, 5-10 mg twice daily. Obtained from alopecia areata patients were lesional scalp punch biopsies along with peripheral blood. The J segment lost 3 bases and the V segment lost 2 bases, leaving 7 bases of the junction unmatched. The CDR3 length is 16 residues. Germline V gene sequence: CDR1 SGHTA, CDR2 FQGNSA. The receptor's source is a human donor with alopecia areata. J is TRBJ1-5 and V is TRBV7-2, with TRBD1 identical over 7 bases. The starting material was skin, obtained at week 4, from a patient treated with tofacitinib. CDR3 loop: CASSLRLGQDNQPQHF. In DNA, the CDR3 is TGTGCCAGCAGCTTAAGGCTCGGACAGGACAATCAGCCCCAGCATTTT.